This T cell receptor (beta chain) was documented in a study of T cell responses to AZD1222 COVID-19 vaccine. Trimming removed 5 bases from V and 6 bases from J, with 17 bases in between. The CDR3 extends over 14 amino acids. The germline CDR1 and CDR2 sequences are SGHDT and YYEEEE. Clones were read by immunoSEQ multiplex PCR, and TCRdb kept only the in-frame ones, dropping some. The sample holds roughly 140,000 clones, about 91% seen once. This sequence was found in an adult in good health. The chain employs TRBV5-6 and TRBJ1-2, with a tentative D call TRBD1 (5 bases). This specimen consisted of peripheral blood, obtained on day 0 of AZD1222 vaccination. CDR3 nucleotides: TGTGCCAGCAGAATCCGGGGATTGGGGGATGGCTACACCTTC. Residues: CASRIRGLGDGYTF. The full variable domain, with the rest looked up from reference TRBV5-6 and TRBJ1-2, is DAGVTQSPTHLIKTRGQQVTLRCSPKSGHDTVSWYQQALGQGPQFIFQYYEEEERQRGNFPDRFSGHQFPNYSSELNVNALLLGDSALYLCASRIRGLGDGYTFGSGTRLTVV.